This T cell receptor (beta chain) was identified during a study of vaccination effects on CD4 cells after COVID-19. Study outcomes and limitations: Researchers reported few convalescent patients and no early post-infection timepoints in the study.

Germline loops: CDR1 SGHTA, CDR2 FQGNSA. Trimming stripped 7 bases from V and 3 bases from J, with 18 bases between. The CDR3 is made up of 15 amino acids. Only in-frame clones appear in the TCRdb table, and some are missing; sequencing was by immunoSEQ multiplex PCR. The sample holds about 24,000 clones; around 70% are singletons and the top ten take 3% to 4%. Details on this clone: Its specificity is unknown.

Using viral peptide pools, the ViraFEST assay grew out antigen-specific CD4+ T cells prior to sequencing. On roughly day 10 of culture, CD4+ T cells were separated out. Vaccinated recipients, who were negative for nucleocapsid antibodies, had no history of SARS-CoV-2 infection. About 1.8 million PBMC were seeded per well and grown in the presence of roughly 10 IU/ml IL-2 and about 10 ug/ml peptides. Cultures had half their medium replaced with IL-2 medium on days 3 and 7. The TCR originated in a human donor who received a COVID-19 vaccine. The chain uses TRBV7-2 and TRBJ1-1, with a tentative D call TRBD1 (6 bases). The source material was CD4+ T cells from PBMCs cultured with SARS-CoV-2 spike peptides, sampled before COVID-19 vaccination. The CDR3 nucleotides are TGTGCCAGCACCCTCCATAGGGGGGGCGACACTGAAGCTTTCTTT. This gives the protein CASTLHRGGDTEAFF.